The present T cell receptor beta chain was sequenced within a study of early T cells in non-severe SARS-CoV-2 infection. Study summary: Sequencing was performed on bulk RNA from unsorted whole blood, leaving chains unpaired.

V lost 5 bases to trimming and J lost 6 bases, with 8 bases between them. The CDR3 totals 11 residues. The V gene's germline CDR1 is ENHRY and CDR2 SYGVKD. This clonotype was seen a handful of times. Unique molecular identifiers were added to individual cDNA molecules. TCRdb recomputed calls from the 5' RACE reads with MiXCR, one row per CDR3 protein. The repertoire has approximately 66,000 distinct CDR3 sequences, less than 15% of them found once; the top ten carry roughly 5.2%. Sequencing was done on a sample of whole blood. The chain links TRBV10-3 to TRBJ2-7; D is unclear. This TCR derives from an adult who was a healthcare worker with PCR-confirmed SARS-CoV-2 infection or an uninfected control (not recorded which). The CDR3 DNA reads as TGTGCCATCAGTACTGTACGCGAGCAGTACTTC. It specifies CAISTVREQYF.